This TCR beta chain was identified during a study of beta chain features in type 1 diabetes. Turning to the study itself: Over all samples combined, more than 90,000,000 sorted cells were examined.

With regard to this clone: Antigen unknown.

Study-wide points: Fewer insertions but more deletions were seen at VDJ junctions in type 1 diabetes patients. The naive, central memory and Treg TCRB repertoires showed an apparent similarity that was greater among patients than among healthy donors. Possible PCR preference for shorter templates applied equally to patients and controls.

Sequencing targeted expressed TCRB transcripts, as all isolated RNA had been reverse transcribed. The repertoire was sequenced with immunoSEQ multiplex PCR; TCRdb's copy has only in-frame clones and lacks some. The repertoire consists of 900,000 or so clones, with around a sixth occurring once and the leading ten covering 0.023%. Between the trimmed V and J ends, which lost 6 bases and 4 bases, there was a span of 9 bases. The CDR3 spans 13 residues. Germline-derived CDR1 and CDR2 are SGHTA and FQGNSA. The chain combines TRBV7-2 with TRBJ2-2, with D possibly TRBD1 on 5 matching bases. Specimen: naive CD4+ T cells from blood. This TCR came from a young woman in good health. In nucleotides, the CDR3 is TGTGCCAGCAGTTCCGACAGCACCGGGGAGCTGTTTTTT. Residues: CASSSDSTGELFF.